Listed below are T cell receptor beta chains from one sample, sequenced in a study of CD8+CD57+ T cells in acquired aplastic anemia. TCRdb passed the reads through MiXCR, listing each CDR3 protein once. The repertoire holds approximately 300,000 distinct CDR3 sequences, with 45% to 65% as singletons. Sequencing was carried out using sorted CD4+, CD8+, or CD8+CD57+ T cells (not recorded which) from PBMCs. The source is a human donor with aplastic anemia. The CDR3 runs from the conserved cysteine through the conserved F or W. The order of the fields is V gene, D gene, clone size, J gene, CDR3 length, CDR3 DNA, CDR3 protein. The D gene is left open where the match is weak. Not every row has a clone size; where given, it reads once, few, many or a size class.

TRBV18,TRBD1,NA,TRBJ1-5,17,TGTGCCAGCTCAACGACAGGGAATGGGGCAGAAAGTCAGCCCCAGCATTTT,CASSTTGNGAESQPQHF
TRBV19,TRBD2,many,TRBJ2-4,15,TGTGCCAGTAGTATAAGGGGCGGGAGGGGTGGCATTCAGTACTTC,CASSIRGGRGGIQYF
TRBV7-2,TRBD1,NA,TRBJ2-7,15,TGTGCCAGCAGCTTATACGGGACAGGGGCCTACGAGCAGTACTTC,CASSLYGTGAYEQYF
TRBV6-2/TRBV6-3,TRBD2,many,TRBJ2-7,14,TGTGCCAGCATCCAGACTAGCCCTGGCTACGAGCAGTACTTC,CASIQTSPGYEQYF
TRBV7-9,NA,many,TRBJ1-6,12,TGTGCCAGCAGCTTAAGGGTGGCTAGCCTCCACTTT,CASSLRVASLHF
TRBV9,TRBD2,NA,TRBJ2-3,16,TGTGCCAGCAGCATTAGCGGGGGGCAAGGTACAGATACGCAGTATTTT,CASSISGGQGTDTQYF
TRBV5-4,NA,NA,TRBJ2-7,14,TGTGCCAGCAGCTTAAATGAGGGGGCGGGGGAGCAGTACTTC,CASSLNEGAGEQYF
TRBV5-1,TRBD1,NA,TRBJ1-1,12,TGCGCCAGCAGGTTAACAGGGGGAGAAGCTTTCTTT,CASRLTGGEAFF
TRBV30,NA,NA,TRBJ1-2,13,TGTGCCTGGAGTGTAGGGTGGACATATGGCTACACCTTC,CAWSVGWTYGYTF
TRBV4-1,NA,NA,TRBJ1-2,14,TGTGCCAGCAGCCCGAGCCGGGGGGACTATGGCTACACCTTC,CASSPSRGDYGYTF
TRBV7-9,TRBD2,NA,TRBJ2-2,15,TGTGCCAGCAGCCACCGGCCTAGCGGAGTAGGGGAGCTGTTTTTT,CASSHRPSGVGELFF
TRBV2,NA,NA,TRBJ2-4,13,TGTGCCAGCAGTTACTCGAGGGGGGGCATTCAGTACTTC,CASSYSRGGIQYF
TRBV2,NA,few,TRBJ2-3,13,TGTGCCAGCACTCAGAGACTAACAGATACGCAGTATTTT,CASTQRLTDTQYF
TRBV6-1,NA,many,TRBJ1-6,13,TGTGCCGGGAAGTCGGGAGTCCATTCACCCCTCCACTTT,CAGKSGVHSPLHF
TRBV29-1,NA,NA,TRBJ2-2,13,TGCAGCGTTGAACAGGCTAACACCGGGGAGCTGTTTTTT,CSVEQANTGELFF
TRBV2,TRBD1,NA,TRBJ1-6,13,TGTGCCAGCAAGGGGACAGACGATTCACCCCTCCACTTT,CASKGTDDSPLHF
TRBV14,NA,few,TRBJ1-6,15,TGTGCCAGCAGCCGGACGGACAGTAATAATTCACCCCTCCACTTT,CASSRTDSNNSPLHF
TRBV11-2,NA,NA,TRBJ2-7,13,TGTGCCAGCAGCTTAGGATTTACCTACGAGCAGTACTTC,CASSLGFTYEQYF
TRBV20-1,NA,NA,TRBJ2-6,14,TGCAGTGCTAGAGACAGGGAAGGGGCCAACGTCCTGACTTTC,CSARDREGANVLTF
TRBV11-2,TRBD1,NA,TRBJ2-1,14,TGTGCCAGCAGAGGACAGGGGGCTTCCAATGAGCAGTTCTTC,CASRGQGASNEQFF
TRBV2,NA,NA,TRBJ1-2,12,TGTGCCAGCAGAGGGGACATCTACGCGAACACCTTC,CASRGDIYANTF
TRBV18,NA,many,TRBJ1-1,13,TGTGCCAGCTCACCAGGGGTCGACACTGAAGCTTTCTTT,CASSPGVDTEAFF
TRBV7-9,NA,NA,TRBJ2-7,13,TGTGCCAGCAGCTGGACTACCGGCTACGAGCAGTACTTC,CASSWTTGYEQYF
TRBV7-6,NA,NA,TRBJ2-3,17,TGTGCCAGCAGCTCAATCCCCCCACGGACTAGCACAGATACGCAGTATTTT,CASSSIPPRTSTDTQYF
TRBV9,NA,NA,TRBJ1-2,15,TGTGCCAGCAGCGGGACTAGCGGGGCGGATCATGGCTACACCTTC,CASSGTSGADHGYTF
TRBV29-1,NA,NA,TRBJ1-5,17,TGCAGCGTTTCCGAATCGACCGTCTACTATAGCAATCAGCCCCAGCATTTT,CSVSESTVYYSNQPQHF
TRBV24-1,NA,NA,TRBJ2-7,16,TGTGCCAGCGTCGGTGGTAGCAGGAACCGTGCCTACGAGCAGTACTTC,CASVGGSRNRAYEQYF
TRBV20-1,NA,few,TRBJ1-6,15,TGCAGTGCTAGAGATGGTCTTGCCCTCAATTCACCCCTCCACTTT,CSARDGLALNSPLHF
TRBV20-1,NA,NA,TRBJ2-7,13,TGCAGTGCTAGACCGGACACTGCCTACGAGCAGTACTTC,CSARPDTAYEQYF
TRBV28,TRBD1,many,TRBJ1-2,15,TGTGCCAGCAGTCGGACAGGGGGGAAGGGCTATGGCTACACCTTC,CASSRTGGKGYGYTF
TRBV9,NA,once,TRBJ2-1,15,TGTGCCAGCAGCGTAGCCCAGGGGCCTCCCAATGAGCAGTTCTTC,CASSVAQGPPNEQFF
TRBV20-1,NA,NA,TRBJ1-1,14,TGCAGTGCTAGACCGAAAGGGGGGAGGACTGAAGCTTTCTTT,CSARPKGGRTEAFF
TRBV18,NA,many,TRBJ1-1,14,TGTGCCAGCTCACCTCAGGAAATGAACACTGAAGCTTTCTTT,CASSPQEMNTEAFF
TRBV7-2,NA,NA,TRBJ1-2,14,TGTGCCAGCACTAACAGCCCCGCTAACTATGGCTACACCTTC,CASTNSPANYGYTF
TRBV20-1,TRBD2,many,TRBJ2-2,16,TGCAGTGCTGACAGCTTCGCTAGCGGGTCCACCGGGGAGCTGTTTTTT,CSADSFASGSTGELFF
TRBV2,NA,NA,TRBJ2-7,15,TGTGCCAGCAGGTACGGGTCAGGCGGCTCCTACGAGCAGTACTTC,CASRYGSGGSYEQYF
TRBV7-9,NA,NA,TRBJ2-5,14,TGTGCCAGCAGCGTAGGTAGCGCGGTAGAGACCCAGTACTTC,CASSVGSAVETQYF
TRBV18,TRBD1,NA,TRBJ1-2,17,TGTGCCAGCTCCCAAGGACAGGCGATTCATGCTAACTATGGCTACACCTTC,CASSQGQAIHANYGYTF
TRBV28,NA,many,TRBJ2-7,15,TGTGCCAGCACCACTCTAGACAGGAGATCCTACGAGCAGTACTTC,CASTTLDRRSYEQYF
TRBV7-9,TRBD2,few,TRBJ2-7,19,TGTGCCAGCAGCTTAGCCTCTAGCGGGAGGGCCGATACGGCCTACGAGCAGTACTTC,CASSLASSGRADTAYEQYF
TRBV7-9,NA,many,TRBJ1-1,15,TGTGCCAGCAGCACCCAGGGGAAGAGTGACACTGAAGCTTTCTTT,CASSTQGKSDTEAFF
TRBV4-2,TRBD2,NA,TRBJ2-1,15,TGTGCCAGCAGCCAAGATGGTAGCGGGAGGCCTGAGCAGTTCTTC,CASSQDGSGRPEQFF
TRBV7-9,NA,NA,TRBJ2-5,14,TGTGCCAGCAGCTCTCCGAGACAGACGGAGACCCAGTACTTC,CASSSPRQTETQYF
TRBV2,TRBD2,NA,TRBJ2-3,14,TGTGCTCAACGGACGGGAGGCCACACAGATACGCAGTATTTT,CAQRTGGHTDTQYF
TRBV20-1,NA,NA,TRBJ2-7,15,TGCAGTGCTAGAGGCCTTATGCTGAGCTCCTACGAGCAGTACTTC,CSARGLMLSSYEQYF
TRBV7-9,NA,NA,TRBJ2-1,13,TGTGCCAGCACGGACATAGGGATCAATGAGCAGTTCTTC,CASTDIGINEQFF
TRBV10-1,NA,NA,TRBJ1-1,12,TGCGCCAGCAGTGAGGTGGGGGATGAAGCTTTCTTT,CASSEVGDEAFF
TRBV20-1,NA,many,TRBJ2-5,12,TGCAGTGCTAGAGATTTAAGGGAGACCCAGTACTTC,CSARDLRETQYF